The 29 T cell receptor beta chains given below trace back to one sample, sequenced in a study of radiotherapy plus CTLA-4 blockade in lung cancer. Libraries were prepared by immunoSEQ multiplex PCR; TCRdb keeps only in-frame clonotypes and omits some of them. The sample yields roughly 80,000 clones, less than 85% seen once. Material: peripheral blood, obtained from a patient treated with radiotherapy plus ipilimumab. The origin of the receptors is a human donor with non-small cell lung cancer whose response to radiotherapy plus ipilimumab could not be evaluated.

This sequence joins TRBV4-1 and TRBJ2-7; tentatively, D is TRBD2 (5 bases). Between the trimmed V and J ends, which lost 1 base and 4 bases, there was a span of 5 bases. The CDR3 has 12 amino acids. The germline V gene encodes CDR1 MGHRA and CDR2 YSYEKL. The CDR3 DNA follows: TGCGCCAGCAGCCAAGCGGGATACGAGCAGTACTTC. Translated: CASSQAGYEQYF.

The rearrangement joins TRBV11-2 to TRBJ2-5, with a tentative D call TRBD2 (5 bases). CDR1 and CDR2 from the germline V gene are SGHAT and FQNNGV. Trimming removed 5 bases from V and 4 bases from J, with 14 bases in between. The CDR3 totals 14 residues. CDR3 sequence: CASSQDLGRETQYF. Here the CDR3 DNA reads TGTGCCAGCAGCCAGGACCTAGGGAGAGAGACCCAGTACTTC.

The gene calls are TRBV5-5 and TRBJ2-3; D call uncertain. The CDR3 has 12 residues. V was clipped by 0 bases and J by 5 bases, with 4 bases between them. The germline CDR1 and CDR2 sequences are SGHKS and YYEKEE (reference sequence). CDR3 residues: CASSLDGDTQYF. DNA of the CDR3: TGTGCCAGCAGCTTGGACGGAGATACGCAGTATTTT.

The chain uses TRBV5-1 and TRBJ2-2, with 8 bases that match TRBD2. The length of the CDR3 is 14 residues. The trim removed 0 bases at V and 6 bases at J, leaving 1 base unmatched. Germline values: CDR1 SGHRS, CDR2 YFSETQ. CDR3 region: CASSLDGRAGELFF. CDR3 nucleotide sequence: TGCGCCAGCAGCTTGGACGGGAGGGCCGGGGAGCTGTTTTTT.

The CDR3 DNA reads TGTGCCAGCAGTTACTCGATAGGGACAGTCTACGAGCAGTACTTC. It translates to CASSYSIGTVYEQYF. J is TRBJ2-7 and V is TRBV6-5, with 7 nucleotides matching TRBD1. The CDR3 length is 15 residues. Per germline, CDR1 MNHEY and CDR2 SVGAGI. Losses at the gene ends were 0 bases for V and 3 bases for J; bases not matched to a gene: 5.

This chain uses TRBV4-1 with TRBJ2-2; 13 bases fit TRBD2. There are 16 residues in the CDR3. Germline V gene data show CDR1 as MGHRA and CDR2 as YSYEKL. The V and J ends lost 4 bases and 5 bases, in that order; junction bases with no gene match: 4. As DNA, the CDR3 is TGCGCCAGCAGCCCGACTAGCGGGGGGACGACCGGGGAGCTGTTTTTT. Its protein is CASSPTSGGTTGELFF.

This chain uses TRBV9 with TRBJ2-5; 7 bases fit TRBD1. The J segment lost 8 bases and the V segment lost 4 bases, leaving 11 bases of the junction unmatched. The germline V gene encodes CDR1 SGDLS and CDR2 YYNGEE. The length of the CDR3 is 14 residues. The CDR3 region has the DNA TGTGCCAGCAGCCACGAAAGACAGGGATTAACCCAGTACTTC. Its protein product is CASSHERQGLTQYF.

J is TRBJ2-7 and V is TRBV28; 9 nucleotides agree with TRBD1. The CDR3 extends over 13 amino acids. Germline CDR1 and CDR2: MDHEN and SYDVKM. V was pared by 5 bases and J by 3 bases, with 2 bases of the junction left unmatched. CDR3 region: CASSRQGVYEQYF. In DNA form, the CDR3 reads TGTGCCAGCAGTCGACAGGGGGTCTACGAGCAGTACTTC.

The chain joins TRBV25-1 to TRBJ1-1; 9 nucleotides agree with TRBD1. The J segment lost 1 base and the V segment lost 5 bases, leaving 8 bases of the junction unmatched. There are 16 residues in the CDR3. Germline loops: CDR1 MGHDK, CDR2 SYGVNS. CDR3 coding DNA: TGTGCCAGCAGTATACAGGGGGCGAAAGAGAACACTGAAGCTTTCTTT. Protein sequence: CASSIQGAKENTEAFF.

This sequence joins TRBV11-3 and TRBJ2-2, with D possibly TRBD1 on 6 matching bases. CDR1 and CDR2 from the germline V gene are SGHNT and YENEEA. This CDR3 contains 15 residues. V was clipped by 5 bases and J by 5 bases, with 15 bases between them. Written as DNA, the CDR3 is TGTGCCAGCAGCGCGCAGGGGCCCTCGACCGGGGAGCTGTTTTTT. Amino acids: CASSAQGPSTGELFF. Full variable domain (outside the CDR3, taken from reference TRBV11-3 and TRBJ2-2): EAGVVQSPRYKIIEKKQPVAFWCNPISGHNTLYWYLQNLGQGPELLIRYENEEAVDDSQLPKDRFSAERLKGVDSTLKIQPAELGDSAVYLCASSAQGPSTGELFFGEGSRLTVL.

The chain uses TRBV19 and TRBJ1-2; D may be TRBD1 (5 bases). Germline V lookup: CDR1 LNHDA, CDR2 SQIVND (reference sequence). The CDR3 has 14 amino acids. V was clipped by 6 bases and J by 3 bases, with 14 bases between them. The CDR3 DNA reads as TGTGCCAGTAGGGGGGGACTCGGGCACTATGGCTACACCTTC. Amino acid sequence: CASRGGLGHYGYTF.

The rearrangement links TRBV5-5 to TRBJ1-1, with TRBD1 matching 10 bases. CDR1 is SGHKS and CDR2 is YYEKEE in the germline V gene (reference sequence). The junction had 15 bases not matched to a gene; V was cut back by 4 bases and J by 6 bases. This CDR3 has 17 amino acids. CDR3 sequence: CASSAVPGQGIEAEAFF. Here the CDR3 DNA reads TGTGCCAGCAGCGCCGTACCGGGACAGGGGATAGAGGCTGAAGCTTTCTTT.

As concerns this clone: Distinct nucleotide sequences in the sample also encode this CDR3. The V and J genes are TRBV2 and TRBJ2-7; tentatively, D is TRBD2 (6 bases). CDR3 length: 12 amino acids. V lost 4 bases to trimming and J lost 6 bases, with 10 bases between them. Germline V CDR1 and CDR2: SNHLY, FYNNEI. The CDR3 is CASSVGGGEQYF. In DNA form, the CDR3 reads TGTGCCAGCAGTGTGGGGGGAGGCGAGCAGTACTTC.

V gene TRBV6-5 combines with J gene TRBJ1-2, with D possibly being TRBD1 (6 bases). The CDR3 is 14 residues long. Germline loops: CDR1 MNHEY, CDR2 SVGAGI. V gave up 6 bases and J gave up 4 bases, with 15 bases separating them. CDR3 protein: CASSERTVLYGYTF. The CDR3 coding sequence is TGTGCCAGCAGCGAACGGACAGTTCTCTATGGCTACACCTTC.

This chain uses TRBV5-1 with TRBJ1-6; 7 bases agree with TRBD1. J gave up 7 bases and V 4 bases, and 5 bases lay outside the gene matches. The CDR3 covers 14 residues. The germline V gene encodes CDR1 SGHRS and CDR2 YFSETQ. The CDR3 reads CASSEDRSNSPLHF. The CDR3 coding sequence is TGCGCCAGCAGCGAGGACAGGTCGAATTCACCCCTCCACTTT.

The CDR3 DNA reads TGTGCCAGCAGCACGATGCGCCGGGACAAGGGATCTTACGAGCAGTACTTC. Amino acids: CASSTMRRDKGSYEQYF. The V and J genes are TRBV11-2 and TRBJ2-7; tentatively, D is TRBD1 (6 bases). CDR3 size: 17 residues. V lost 5 bases and J 4 bases, leaving 24 bases between the germline ends. Germline assignment: CDR1 SGHAT and CDR2 FQNNGV.

The count of this clone is one. The CDR3 protein is CATSRTSGLEETQYF. CDR3 bases: TGTGCCACCAGCAGAACCTCGGGACTCGAAGAGACCCAGTACTTC. The chain combines TRBV15 with TRBJ2-5, with a possible D match to TRBD2 (6 bases). Trimming took 2 bases from V and 3 from J, leaving 13 bases between them. Looked up from germline, CDR1 is LNHNV and CDR2 is YYDKDF (reference sequence). The CDR3 covers 15 residues.

This chain uses TRBV30 with TRBJ2-7; the D is unclear. Trimming removed 3 bases from V and 9 bases from J, with 12 bases in between. The V gene's germline CDR1 is GTSNPN and CDR2 SVGIG (reference sequence). The CDR3 is 11 residues long. The CDR3: CAWSLGEAQYF. The DNA for the CDR3 is TGTGCCTGGAGCCTAGGAGAAGCGCAGTACTTC.

V and J are TRBV5-6 and TRBJ2-3; maybe TRBD2 (5 bases). The germline CDR1 and CDR2 sequences are SGHDT and YYEEEE. V lost 6 bases and J lost 2, with 10 bases in between. This CDR3 spans 13 amino acids. CDR3 in amino acids: CASTPGFTDTQYF. Written as DNA, the CDR3 is TGTGCCAGCACCCCGGGGTTCACAGATACGCAGTATTTT.

This rearrangement joins TRBV28 to TRBJ1-2; weak D call: TRBD1 (5 bases). CDR3 length: 12 amino acids. The V end was cut by 5 bases, the J end by 7 bases, with 11 bases between. Germline loops: CDR1 MDHEN, CDR2 SYDVKM. CDR3 protein: CASSPYGGGYTF. CDR3 DNA sequence: TGTGCCAGCAGTCCTTACGGGGGTGGCTACACCTTC.

The chain carries TRBV27 and TRBJ2-3; weak D call: TRBD2 (5 bases). V shed 5 bases and J shed 0 bases, with 9 bases lying between them. Germline assignment: CDR1 MNHEY and CDR2 SMNVEV (reference sequence). CDR3 size: 14 residues. CDR3 region: CASSRGLSTDTQYF. The DNA of the CDR3 is TGTGCCAGCAGTAGAGGACTTAGCACAGATACGCAGTATTTT.

The genes are TRBV11-2 and TRBJ2-1; 12 bases are shared with TRBD2. Trimming at V came to 7 bases and at J to 3 bases, leaving 4 bases not matched to a gene. The CDR3 loop spans 15 amino acids. Germline CDR1 reads SGHAT; CDR2 reads FQNNGV. CDR3 nucleotides: TGTGCCAGCACCCAGACTAGCGGGGGCTACAATGAGCAGTTCTTC. Translation gives CASTQTSGGYNEQFF.

V and J are TRBV6-5 and TRBJ2-4, with D possibly being TRBD1 (6 bases). The CDR3 has 15 amino acids. Trimming left V 6 bases short and J 4 bases short, with 16 bases between. Germline CDR1 is MNHEY and CDR2 is SVGAGI. CDR3 nucleotide sequence: TGTGCCAGCAGGCCCACAGGGTTCGGGAAAAACATTCAGTACTTC. This sequence encodes CASRPTGFGKNIQYF.

The chain combines TRBV10-3 with TRBJ2-1, with 13 bases fitting TRBD2. The length of the CDR3 is 16 residues. The J segment lost 4 bases and the V segment lost 4 bases, leaving 4 bases of the junction unmatched. Germline V gene sequence: CDR1 ENHRY, CDR2 SYGVKD. CDR3 DNA sequence: TGTGCCATCAGTGTGACTAGCGGGGGGCCGTACAATGAGCAGTTCTTC. Its translation is CAISVTSGGPYNEQFF.

The chain joins TRBV5-4 to TRBJ2-2; D gene unclear. The CDR3 spans 15 residues. The V end lost 4 bases, the J end lost 2 bases, and 12 bases lay between the germline ends. The germline V gene has CDR1 SGHNT and CDR2 YYREEE (reference sequence). CDR3 sequence: CASSPFTTNTGELFF. The CDR3 DNA is TGTGCCAGCAGCCCGTTCACCACTAACACCGGGGAGCTGTTTTTT. Together with reference TRBV5-4 and TRBJ2-2, the CDR3 gives the full variable domain: ETGVTQSPTHLIKTRGQQVTLRCSSQSGHNTVSWYQQALGQGPQFIFQYYREEENGRGNFPPRFSGLQFPNYSSELNVNALELDDSALYLCASSPFTTNTGELFFGEGSRLTVL.

The genes are TRBV2 and TRBJ2-4; 12 bases line up with TRBD2. V trimming: 4 bases; J trimming: 8 bases; junction bases outside the gene matches: 24. Germline lookup yields CDR1 SNHLY and CDR2 FYNNEI. The CDR3 is 21 amino acids. The CDR3 DNA sequence: TGTGCCAGCAGTGGGCCCACGGCTAGCGGGAGGGGCTCGCATATCGTGCACATTCAGTACTTC. Its protein is CASSGPTASGRGSHIVHIQYF.

The genes are TRBV11-2 and TRBJ2-2; D is unresolved. The CDR3 sequence is 15 residues long. Germline CDR1 and CDR2: SGHAT and FQNNGV. V was cut by 5 bases and J by 1 base, with 11 bases left in between. Here the CDR3 DNA reads TGTGCCAGCAGCCCTCTAGTCGTGAACACCGGGGAGCTGTTTTTT. Encoded protein: CASSPLVVNTGELFF.

The rearrangement uses TRBV14 and TRBJ1-3, with 7 nucleotides matching TRBD1. The CDR3 contains 16 residues. V gave up 4 bases and J gave up 0 bases; unmatched junction bases: 6. Germline-derived CDR1 and CDR2 are SGHDN and FVKESK. CDR3 sequence (DNA): TGTGCCAGCAGCCCTAGTAGGACAGGCTCTGGAAACACCATATATTTT. Translation gives CASSPSRTGSGNTIYF.

The chain couples TRBV5-1 to TRBJ1-4; D may be TRBD1 (5 bases). Trimming left V 0 bases short and J 4 bases short, with 10 bases between. CDR3 length: 15 residues. The germline V gene has CDR1 SGHRS and CDR2 YFSETQ. In nucleotides, the CDR3 is TGCGCCAGCAGCTTGGCAGGGCGGAATAATGAAAAACTGTTTTTT. This sequence encodes CASSLAGRNNEKLFF.